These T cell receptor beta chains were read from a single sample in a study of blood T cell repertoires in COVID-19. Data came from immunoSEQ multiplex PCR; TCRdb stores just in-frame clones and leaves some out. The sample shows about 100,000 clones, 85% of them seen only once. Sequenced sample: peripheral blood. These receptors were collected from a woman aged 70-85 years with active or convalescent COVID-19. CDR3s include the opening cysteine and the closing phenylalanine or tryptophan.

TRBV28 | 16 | CASSLAGWDSGNTIYF
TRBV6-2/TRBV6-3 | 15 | CASSTQREGRVWQFF
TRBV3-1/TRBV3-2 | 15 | CASSQGTGDTYGYTF
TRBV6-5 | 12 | CASSWGEETQYF
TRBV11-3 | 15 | CASSPWTGPDYGYTF
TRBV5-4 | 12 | CASSPGNYGYTF
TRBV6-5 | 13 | CATRQSSYNEQFF
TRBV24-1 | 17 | CATSDFGKEASDWGYTF
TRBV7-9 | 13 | CASSLSGDTEAFF
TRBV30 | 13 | CAWLSNYGNTIYF
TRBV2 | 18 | CASTFPGQGALSTGELFF
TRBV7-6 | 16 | CASSSLNPGTGYGYTF
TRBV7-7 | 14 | CASSLEGQGETQYF
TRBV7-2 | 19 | CASSTRTGAHDISGNTIYF
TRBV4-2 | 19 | CASSQDGTGVSGSNQPQHF
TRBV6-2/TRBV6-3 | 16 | CASSYPQGVGNQPQHF
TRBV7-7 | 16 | CASSREDSLGPYEQYF
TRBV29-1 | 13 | CSVDRGGTDTQYF
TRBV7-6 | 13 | CASSLGTHYGYTF
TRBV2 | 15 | CASSESRGRDTEAFF
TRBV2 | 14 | CASSEREGNEKLFF
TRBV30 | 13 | CAWSKTGNTEAFF
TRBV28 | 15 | CASRGGAGLNTEAFF
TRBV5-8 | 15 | CASSLQGARSQPQHF
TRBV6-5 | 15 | CASRYDRGANEKLFF
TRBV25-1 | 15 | CASSDVTGGYEKLFF
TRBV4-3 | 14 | CASSQDWTGTGYTF
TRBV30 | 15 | CAWSAGLAGVNEQFF
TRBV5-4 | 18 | CASSLSQSPGSYNSPLHF
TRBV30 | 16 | CAWSARDRGRNTEAFF
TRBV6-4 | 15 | CASSVTRETSYEQYF
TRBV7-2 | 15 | CASSLDGLAYNEQFF
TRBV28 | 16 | CASSLSQAGTGDGYTF
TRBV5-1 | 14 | CASSLEAGNTEAFF
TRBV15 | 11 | CATRARAEAFF
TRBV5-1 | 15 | CASSLDGQGAYEQYF
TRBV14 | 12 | CASSLYNSPLHF
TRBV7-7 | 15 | CASSLAGTSLNEQFF
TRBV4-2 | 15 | CASSKAGKGDEKLFF
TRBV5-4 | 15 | CASSRTGMQSDTQYF
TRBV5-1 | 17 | CASSSLGSGGASDTQYF
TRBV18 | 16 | CASSPRTNAPGETQYF
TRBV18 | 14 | CASSPGQDNYGYTF
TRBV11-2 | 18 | CASTLDQGFSSSYNEQFF
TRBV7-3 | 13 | CASSAQAGNEQYF
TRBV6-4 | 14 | CASSDSAGTGELFF
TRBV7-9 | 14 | CASSNTRGGETQYF
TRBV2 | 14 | CASKTELSGNTIYF
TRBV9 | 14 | CASSPHRDRETQYF
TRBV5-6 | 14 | CASSFSGRSNEQYF
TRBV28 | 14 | CASSLIQGGYEQYF
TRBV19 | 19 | CASTAGSRSLAGKADTQYF
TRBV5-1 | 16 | CASSLILAGETGELFF